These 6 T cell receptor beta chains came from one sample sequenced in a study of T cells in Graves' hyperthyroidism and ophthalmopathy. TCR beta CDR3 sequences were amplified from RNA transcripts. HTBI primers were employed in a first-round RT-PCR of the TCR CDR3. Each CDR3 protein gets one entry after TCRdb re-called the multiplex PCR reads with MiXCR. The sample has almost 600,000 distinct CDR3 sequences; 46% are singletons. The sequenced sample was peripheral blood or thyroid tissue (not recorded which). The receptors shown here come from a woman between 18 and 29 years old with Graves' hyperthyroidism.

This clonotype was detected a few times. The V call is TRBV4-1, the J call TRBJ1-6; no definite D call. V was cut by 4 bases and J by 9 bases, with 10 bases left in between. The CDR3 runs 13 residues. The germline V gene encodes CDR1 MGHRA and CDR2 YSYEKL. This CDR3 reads CASSPPDISPLHF. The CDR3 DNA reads TGCGCCAGCAGCCCCCCCGATATTTCACCCCTCCACTTT.

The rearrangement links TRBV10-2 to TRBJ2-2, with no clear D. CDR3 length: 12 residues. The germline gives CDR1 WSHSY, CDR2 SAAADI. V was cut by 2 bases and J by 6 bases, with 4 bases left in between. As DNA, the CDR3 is TGCGCCAGCAGTGAGGAAGCCGGGGAGCTGTTTTTT. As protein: CASSEEAGELFF.

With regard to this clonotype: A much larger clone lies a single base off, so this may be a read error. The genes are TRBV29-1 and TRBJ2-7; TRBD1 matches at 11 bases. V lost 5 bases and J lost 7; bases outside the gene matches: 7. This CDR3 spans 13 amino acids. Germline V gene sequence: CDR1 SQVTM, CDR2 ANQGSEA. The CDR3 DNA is TGCAGCGTTCGGACAGGGGGCTTCAATGAGCAGTACTTC. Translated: CSVRTGGFNEQYF.

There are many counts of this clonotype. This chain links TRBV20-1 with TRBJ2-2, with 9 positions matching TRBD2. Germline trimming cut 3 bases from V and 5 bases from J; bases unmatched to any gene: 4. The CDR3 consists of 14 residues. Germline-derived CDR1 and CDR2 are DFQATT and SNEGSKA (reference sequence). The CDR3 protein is CSASSGRRTGELFF. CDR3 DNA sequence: TGCAGTGCTAGTAGCGGGAGACGAACCGGGGAGCTGTTTTTT.

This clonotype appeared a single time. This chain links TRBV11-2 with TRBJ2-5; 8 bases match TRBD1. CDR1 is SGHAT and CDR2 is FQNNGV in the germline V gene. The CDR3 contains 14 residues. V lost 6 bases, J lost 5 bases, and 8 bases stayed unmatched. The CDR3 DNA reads TGTGCCAGCAGAAGACAGGGGTTTGGGGAGACCCAGTACTTC. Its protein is CASRRQGFGETQYF.

In DNA, the CDR3 is TGCAGCGTTCACCTGGGACTAGCGGGAGGAAAGAGCTACGAGCAGTACTTC. Its translation: CSVHLGLAGGKSYEQYF. The rearrangement uses TRBV29-1 and TRBJ2-7; 15 nucleotides line up with TRBD2. The CDR3 consists of 17 residues. V lost 5 bases, J lost 3 bases, and 11 bases stayed unmatched. Per the germline V gene, CDR1 is SQVTM and CDR2 is ANQGSEA.